One T cell receptor (beta chain) is described in this entry. How the authors handled the data: By means of reference gene primer amplification, nucleated cell counts were estimated. The data were produced by immunoSEQ multiplex PCR, yet TCRdb's version contains in-frame clones alone and is incomplete. The V and J calls and the clone size are those of that table, but D and trimming were determined from the DNA. The sample holds about 120,000 clones; around nine tenths are singletons and the top ten take 10% to 12%. The sample originates from a study of blood T cell repertoires in COVID-19. The CDR3 spans 16 residues. The germline CDR1 and CDR2 sequences are LGHDT and YNNKEL (reference sequence). V was trimmed by 0 bases and J by 2 bases, leaving 14 bases between them. While infection was still active, Seattle patients were enrolled and then followed longitudinally.

The chain couples TRBV3-1 (or the pseudogene TRBV3-2) to TRBJ2-7; a possible D gene is TRBD1 (5 bases). The TCR sequence derives from a woman aged 70-85 years with COVID-19, enrolled during active disease. Material for sequencing was peripheral blood. CDR3 loop: CASSQDLGPRAYEQYF. CDR3 nucleotide sequence: TGTGCCAGCAGCCAAGATCTGGGGCCAAGGGCCTACGAGCAGTACTTC.